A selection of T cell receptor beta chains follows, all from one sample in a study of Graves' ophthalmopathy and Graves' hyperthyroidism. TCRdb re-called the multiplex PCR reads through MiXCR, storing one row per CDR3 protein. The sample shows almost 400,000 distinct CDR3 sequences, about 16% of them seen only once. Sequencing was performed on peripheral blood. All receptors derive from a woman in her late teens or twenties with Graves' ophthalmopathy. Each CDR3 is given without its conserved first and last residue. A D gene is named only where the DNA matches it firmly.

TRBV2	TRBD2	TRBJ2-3	ASRSQRGGRNTQY
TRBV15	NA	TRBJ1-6	ATSSPSSNSPLH
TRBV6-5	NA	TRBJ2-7	ASSYWDSDSYEQY
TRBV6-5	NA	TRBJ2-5	ASSYGEFGTQY
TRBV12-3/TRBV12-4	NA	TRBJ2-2	ASTPVVAGELF
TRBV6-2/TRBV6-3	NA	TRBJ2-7	ASSYSEAIPLYEQY
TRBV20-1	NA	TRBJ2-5	SALRRGAETQY
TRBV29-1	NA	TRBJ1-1	SVGGLTVNTEAF
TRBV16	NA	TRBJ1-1	ASSLAGFTEAF
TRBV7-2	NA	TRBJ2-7	ASRRGDTAYEQY